This T cell receptor beta chain was documented in a study of Ad26.COV2.S vaccination and SARS-CoV-2 variants. The treatment is: 15 to 20 received Ad26.COV2.S at low or high dose, single or two shots; 5 received placebo; per-sample allocation not given. Material that was analyzed had been drawn on day 63 after the first vaccine or placebo injection. An adult of 18-55 years in Boston served as donor. What was given as vaccine was an Ad26 vector encoding Wuhan-strain SARS-CoV-2 spike. The V gene end was trimmed by 10 bases and the J gene end by 3 bases; junction bases not matched to a gene: 12. Germline-derived CDR1 and CDR2 are LNHDA and SQIVND (reference sequence). The CDR3 contains 15 residues. Libraries were prepared by immunoSEQ multiplex PCR; TCRdb keeps only in-frame clonotypes and omits some of them. The sample has 400,000 to 500,000 clones, roughly 89% seen once; the top ten hold 2.5%.

The source of this sequence is a person aged 18-60 years who received the Ad26.COV2.S COVID-19 vaccine or a placebo. This material consisted of peripheral blood, taken in a trial of Ad26.COV2.S vaccine versus placebo. The rearrangement links TRBV19 to TRBJ2-1; TRBD1 aligns across 7 bases. CDR3 residues: CATTKGAGDYNEQFF. In nucleotides, the CDR3 is TGTGCCACCACTAAGGGGGCAGGGGACTACAATGAGCAGTTCTTC.